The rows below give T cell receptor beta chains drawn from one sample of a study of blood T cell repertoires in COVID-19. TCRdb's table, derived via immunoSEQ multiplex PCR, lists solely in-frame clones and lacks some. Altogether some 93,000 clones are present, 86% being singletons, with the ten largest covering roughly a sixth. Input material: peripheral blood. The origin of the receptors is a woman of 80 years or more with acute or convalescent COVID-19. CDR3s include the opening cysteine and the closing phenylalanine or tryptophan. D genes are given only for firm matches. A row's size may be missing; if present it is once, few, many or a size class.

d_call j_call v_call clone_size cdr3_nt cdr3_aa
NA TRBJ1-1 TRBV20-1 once TGCAGTGCTGCACAGGTACGTGAAGCTTTCTTT CSAAQVREAFF
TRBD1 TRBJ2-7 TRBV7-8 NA TGTGCCAGCAGCGCGCGGCTAGGGGACAGGGGCGAGCAGTACTTC CASSARLGDRGEQYF
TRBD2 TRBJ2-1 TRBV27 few TGTGCCAGCAGTTCCCCGCCTCCGGGGGGGCTGAATGAGCAGTTCTTC CASSSPPPGGLNEQFF
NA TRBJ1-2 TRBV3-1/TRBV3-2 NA TGTGCCAGCAGCCAAGATCGAGGAGGGTTGAGCTATGGCTACACCTTC CASSQDRGGLSYGYTF
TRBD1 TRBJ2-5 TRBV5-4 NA TGTGCCAGCAGCACCGGACAGGGGAAGAGCGAGACCCAGTACTTC CASSTGQGKSETQYF
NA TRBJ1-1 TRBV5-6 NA TGTGCCAGCAGCGTAGTAGGGGCAGGATCGAACACTGAAGCTTTCTTT CASSVVGAGSNTEAFF
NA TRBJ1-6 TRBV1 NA TGCACCAGCAGCCAAGTCTGGACAGGGCTTAATTCACCCCTCCACTTT CTSSQVWTGLNSPLHF
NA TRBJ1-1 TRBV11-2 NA TGTGCCAGCAGCCTCACTACGCGGGCCTATTCTAGTGAAGCTTTCTTT CASSLTTRAYSSEAFF
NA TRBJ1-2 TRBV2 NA TGTGCCAGCAATTACGGGTCGGAAGGCTACACCTTC CASNYGSEGYTF
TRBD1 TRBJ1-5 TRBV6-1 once TGTGCCAGCAGTGAAGGAGCGGACAGGGGAAGCAATCAGCCCCAGCATTTT CASSEGADRGSNQPQHF
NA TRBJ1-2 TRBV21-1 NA TGTGCCAGCAGCAGTCGCGTGACTAAAATTAACTATGGCTACACCTTC CASSSRVTKINYGYTF
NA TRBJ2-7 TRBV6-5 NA TGTGCCAGTCGGACAGCCCAGTCTAACGAGCAGTACTTC CASRTAQSNEQYF
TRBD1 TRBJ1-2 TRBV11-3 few TGTGCCAGCAGCATAGGAGGGACAGGGGGAACTAACTATGGCTACACCTTC CASSIGGTGGTNYGYTF
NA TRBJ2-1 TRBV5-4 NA TGTGCCAGCAACCTTCCCGCCGGGGGAGTGAATGAGCAGTTCTTC CASNLPAGGVNEQFF
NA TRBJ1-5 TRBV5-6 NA TGTGCCAGCAGCTTGGTTGGGGAGAGCAATCAGCCCCAGCATTTT CASSLVGESNQPQHF
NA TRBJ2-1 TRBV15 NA TGTGCCACCAGCAGAGGTCGGGGAGGTATATACAATGAGCAGTTCTTC CATSRGRGGIYNEQFF
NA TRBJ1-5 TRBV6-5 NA TGTGCCAGCAGTTACTCGTCAGGGAAACAGCCCCAGCATTTT CASSYSSGKQPQHF